This TCR beta chain emerged from a study of PD-1 blockade in classical Hodgkin lymphoma. Study observations and caveats: Newly diagnosed patients had diversity similar to the baseline diversity of complete responders. TCR diversity rose significantly by C4D1 in CD4+ but not CD8+ cells.

Relapse after autologous stem cell transplantation occurred in every patient, and brentuximab vedotin exposure varied. The CDR3 contains 16 residues. CDR1 and CDR2 from the germline V gene are SGHTA and FQGNSA. Trimming removed 3 bases from V and 5 bases from J; junction bases left unmatched: 6. In regard to this clone: What it binds is not known.

Method: immunoSEQ multiplex PCR; TCRdb's copy keeps in-frame clones and lacks some. This sample has fewer than 25,000 clones, with approximately 81% found just once. This receptor was obtained from a human donor with classical Hodgkin lymphoma. The material sequenced was peripheral blood mononuclear cells (PBMCs), taken before the second cycle of nivolumab. The chain couples TRBV7-2 to TRBJ2-3; 12 nucleotides align to TRBD2. The CDR3 DNA follows: TGTGCCAGCAGCTTCAGGACTAGCGGGGCCGGAGATACGCAGTATTTT. Translation: CASSFRTSGAGDTQYF. Complete variable domain (other parts from reference TRBV7-2 and TRBJ2-3): GAGVSQSPSNKVTEKGKDVELRCDPISGHTALYWYRQSLGQGLEFLIYFQGNSAPDKSGLPSDRFSAERTGGSVSTLTIQRTQQEDSAVYLCASSFRTSGAGDTQYFGPGTRLTVL.